This TCR beta chain is drawn from a study of blood T cell repertoires in COVID-19. Study in general: The United States, Italy and Spain provided the acute and convalescent COVID-19 samples. T cells, B-cell-depleted T cells, or PBMCs supplied cDNA or gDNA.

The V gene's germline CDR1 is MGHRA and CDR2 YSYEKL. V shed 4 bases, J shed 5 bases, and the junction held 2 bases outside the gene matches. The CDR3 is 15 residues long. In the authors' workflow: From reference gene primer amplification, estimates of nucleated cell counts were derived. Sequencing was performed with immunoSEQ multiplex PCR; in TCRdb, only in-frame clones are kept and a portion is missing. V and J calls and clone size are those listed in that table; D and trimming were worked out from the DNA. The sample contains 200,000 or so clones, roughly nine tenths of which appear only once. The chain carries TRBV4-1 and TRBJ2-5; 15 positions match TRBD2. The sample was peripheral blood. This TCR came from a man aged 55 to 70 who had recovered from COVID-19. The CDR3 DNA is TGCGCCAGCAGCCCCGGACTAGCGGGGGGGGAGACCCAGTACTTC. The encoded protein is CASSPGLAGGETQYF.